The 25 T cell receptor beta chains below were found in one sample sequenced in a study of tumor-infiltrating lymphocytes in primary liver carcinoma. The researchers produced TCR beta cDNA from around 500 ng total RNA with a constant-region primer. ARM-PCR was slightly modified, and three nested multiplex PCR rounds with it gave rise to the TCR beta libraries. Running about 11 cycles apiece, the first two PCR rounds relied on TRBV1-TRBV30 forward primers together with a C-beta reverse primer. One entry per CDR3 protein results from TCRdb running MiXCR on the multiplex PCR reads. The sample carries fewer than 400,000 distinct CDR3 sequences, about 50% recorded once. Unsorted whole blood supplied the RNA, and germline DNA was extracted too. The material sequenced was peripheral blood. These receptors were obtained from a woman younger than 45 with primary liver carcinoma and hepatitis B virus infection.

The J gene is TRBJ2-7, the V gene TRBV12-5, with a possible D match to TRBD1 (5 bases). Trimming removed 1 base at V and 1 base at J, with 20 bases between. The germline V gene encodes CDR1 LGHNT and CDR2 FRNRAP. The CDR3 covers 18 residues. The CDR3 DNA sequence: TGTGCTAGTGGTTTGGGACAGTATAGGGGCGGCAGTTCCTACGAGCAGTACTTC. This encodes CASGLGQYRGGSSYEQYF.

This rearrangement joins TRBV20-1 to TRBJ1-3, with D perhaps TRBD1 (5 bases). The CDR3 spans 13 residues. Germline V lookup: CDR1 DFQATT, CDR2 SNEGSKA (reference sequence). Trimming stripped 5 bases from V and 0 bases from J, with 8 bases between. CDR3 amino acids: CSAGGYSGNTIYF. The CDR3 bases are TGCAGTGCTGGGGGGTACTCTGGAAACACCATATATTTT.

This clonotype occurred a few times. A junction boundary mismatches the germline segment, possibly from a read error. This rearrangement joins TRBV29-1 to TRBJ2-7; 11 nucleotides agree with TRBD1. CDR3 length equals 14 residues. CDR1 and CDR2 from the germline V gene are SQVTM and ANQGSEA. The CDR3 nucleotides are TGCAACGTTGAAGGGACAGGGGGTACCTACGAGCAGTACTTC. Translated, it gives CNVEGTGGTYEQYF.

The chain combines TRBV6-5 with TRBJ1-1, with a weak D call TRBD1 (5 bases). Germline assignment: CDR1 MNHEY and CDR2 SVGAGI. The CDR3 extends over 14 amino acids. V gave up 0 bases and J gave up 5 bases, with 10 bases separating them. The CDR3 loop reads CASSYSFRGTEAFF. DNA for the CDR3: TGTGCCAGCAGTTACTCCTTTCGGGGGACTGAAGCTTTCTTT.

A note on this clonotype: A read error may explain this, as a much larger clone is one base away. The rearrangement uses TRBV6-1 and TRBJ1-2; 7 bases map to TRBD1. This CDR3 contains 15 residues. The germline CDR1 and CDR2 sequences are MNHNS and SASEGT. CDR3 sequence (DNA): TGTGTCAGCAGTAATACAGGGGCCTGGGGCTATGGCTACACCTTC. Translation: CVSSNTGAWGYGYTF.

This clonotype was seen a few times. Since the CDR3 does not end with the conserved phenylalanine or tryptophan, this likely comes from a read error. V is TRBV5-6 and J is TRBJ2-7, with D possibly matching TRBD2 (6 bases). Germline CDR1 and CDR2: SGHDT and YYEEEE. The CDR3 extends over 12 amino acids. V lost 9 bases and J lost 5, with 15 bases in between. The CDR3 region is CATGDGMNEQYC. The CDR3 DNA reads as TGTGCCACGGGGGACGGGATGAACGAGCAGTACTGC.

About this clonotype itself: Germline and junction disagree at one end, which may indicate a read error. The rearrangement joins TRBV11-2 to TRBJ2-7; possible D gene TRBD2, 5 bases. CDR1 and CDR2 (germline): SGHAT, FQNNGV. The CDR3 has 11 residues. The CDR3 sequence is CARSSGGEQYF. The CDR3, as DNA: TGTGCCAGGAGCTCAGGAGGAGAGCAATACTTC.

This clonotype was counted between two and nine times. CDR3 coding DNA: TGTGCCGGGGCCCCCCAAGGGATGCAAGGTGCGCAGTATTTT. Its translation is CAGAPQGMQGAQYF. V is TRBV2 and J is TRBJ2-3; a possible D gene is TRBD1 (5 bases). This CDR3 is built from 14 residues. Per germline, CDR1 SNHLY and CDR2 FYNNEI. V was shortened by 11 bases and J by 10 bases, with 25 bases between the two germline ends. Together with reference TRBV2 and TRBJ2-3, the CDR3 gives the full variable domain: EPEVTQTPSHQVTQMGQEVILRCVPISNHLYFYWYRQILGQKVEFLVSFYNNEISEKSEIFDDQFSVERPDGSNFTLKIRSTKLEDSAMYFCAGAPQGMQGAQYFGPGTRLTVL.

This sequence joins TRBV5-6 and TRBJ1-6; D is perhaps TRBD1 (5 bases). Germline CDR1 SGHDT, CDR2 YYEEEE. The CDR3 contains 14 residues. V lost 0 bases to trimming and J lost 7 bases, with 8 bases between them. The chain's CDR3 is CASSLVGGNSPLHF. The CDR3 bases are TGTGCCAGCAGCTTGGTTGGGGGAAATTCACCCCTCCACTTT.

This clonotype has just a few counts. Because it lacks the conserved phenylalanine or tryptophan at the end, this CDR3 is likely a read error. V usage is TRBV28 and J usage is TRBJ1-6, with D hard to call. Trimming left V 6 bases short and J 10 bases short, with 19 bases between. Germline V gene data show CDR1 as MDHEN and CDR2 as SYDVKM. The CDR3 runs 15 residues. CDR3 sequence (DNA): TGTGCCAGCAGGTCGGCGGGCAGTTTGCTATCACCCCTCCACATT. Protein product: CASRSAGSLLSPLHI.

This clonotype turned up a few times. CDR3 sequence reads: CASTSGFGQAFF. The CDR3 region has the DNA TGTGCCAGCACCTCAGGGTTTGGACAAGCTTTCTTT. The chain links TRBV12-3 or TRBV12-4 to TRBJ1-1; possible D gene TRBD1, 5 bases. The CDR3 is made up of 12 amino acids. Trimming cost V 7 bases and J 9 bases, with 15 bases left between them.

This clonotype came up a few times. The chain employs TRBV7-9 and TRBJ2-1, with 7 bases lining up with TRBD2. V shed 4 bases, J shed 10 bases, and the junction held 13 bases outside the gene matches. This CDR3 region has 15 residues. Germline loops: CDR1 SEHNR, CDR2 FQNEAQ (reference sequence). This CDR3 reads CASSSQGGSPREQFF. The CDR3 nucleotides are TGTGCCAGCAGCTCCCAGGGCGGGAGTCCCAGGGAGCAGTTCTTC.

As concerns this clonotype: The junction does not match germline at one end; this may be a read error. V usage is TRBV6-6 and J usage is TRBJ1-5, with 8 bases fitting TRBD1. The CDR3 is made up of 14 amino acids. Per germline, CDR1 MNHNY and CDR2 SVGAGI (reference sequence). CDR3 residues: CASSYGGRGQLQHF. The CDR3 DNA sequence: TGTGCCAGCAGTTACGGTGGCAGGGGGCAGCTCCAGCATTTT.

For this clonotype: An end of the junction differs from the germline gene, which may be a read error. The V and J genes are TRBV11-2 and TRBJ2-2, with unresolved D. This CDR3 has 13 residues. The germline CDR1 and CDR2 sequences are SGHAT and FQNNGV. The CDR3 DNA reads TGTGCCGGCAGCCCTACTATCACCGGGGAGCTGTTTTTT. The encoded protein is CAGSPTITGELFF.

About this clonotype: The junction departs from germline at one end; a sequencing error may be responsible. The CDR3 loop is CASSYHPPGAGGRTDAQYF. The CDR3 DNA is TGTGCCAGCAGCTATCACCCCCCGGGAGCGGGAGGACGGACAGATGCGCAGTATTTT. The chain couples TRBV11-1 to TRBJ2-3; 9 nucleotides line up with TRBD2. CDR1 and CDR2 (germline): SGHAT, FQDESV (reference sequence). This CDR3 spans 19 amino acids.

This clonotype occurred a few times. J is TRBJ1-3 and V is TRBV6-6; perhaps TRBD1 as D (5 bases). In germline, CDR1 is MNHNY, CDR2 SVGAGI (reference sequence). This CDR3 contains 15 residues. The V end was cut by 7 bases, the J end by 1 base, with 14 bases between. CDR3 in amino acids: CASKPGLTSGNTIYF. In DNA form, the CDR3 reads TGTGCCAGCAAACCGGGACTGACATCTGGAAACACCATATATTTT.

On this clonotype itself: A single base separates this from a much larger clone, so it may be a read error. The chain is built from TRBV6-2 or TRBV6-3 and TRBJ2-6, with 7 bases identical to TRBD1. The CDR3 consists of 17 residues. Germline values: CDR1 MNHEY, CDR2 SVGEGT. The CDR3 region is CASSKWTGGAGTNVLTF. The CDR3 DNA sequence: TGTGCCAGCAGTAAATGGACAGGTGGCGCTGGGACCAACGTCCTGACTTTC.

The chain has TRBV13 and TRBJ2-4; possible D gene TRBD2, 6 bases. The V gene's germline CDR1 is PRHDT and CDR2 FYEKMQ (reference sequence). V lost 5 bases and J lost 0, with 14 bases in between. This CDR3 has 16 amino acids. The DNA for the CDR3 is TGTGCCAGCAGCCTTCGGGACTCTAAAGCCAAAAACATTCAGTACTTC. It yields the protein CASSLRDSKAKNIQYF.

A single count supports this clonotype. One base away lies a much larger clone, so this may be a sequencing read error. The V call is TRBV6-5, the J call TRBJ2-1, with 7 nucleotides matching TRBD2. This CDR3 region has 14 residues. With 10 bases clipped from V and 8 bases from J, the junction kept 14 bases outside the gene matches. Germline lookup yields CDR1 MNHEY and CDR2 SVGAGI. The CDR3 region is CANRRTSTIDEQFF. CDR3 DNA sequence: TGTGCCAACAGGCGGACTAGTACTATCGATGAGCAGTTCTTC.

As for this clonotype: This may be a read error: a much more frequent sequence differs by one nucleotide. The rearrangement uses TRBV29-1 and TRBJ2-3; no definite D call. From germline, CDR1 is SQVTM and CDR2 ANQGSEA. V gave up 8 bases and J gave up 3 bases, with 12 bases separating them. This CDR3 contains 12 residues. The CDR3 bases are TGCAGCATTTATTCCCAAACAGATACGCAGTATTTT. The encoded protein is CSIYSQTDTQYF.

The chain is built from TRBV10-3 and TRBJ2-1; a possible D gene is TRBD1 (5 bases). The CDR3 is 12 residues long. Trimming shortened V by 4 bases and J by 11 bases, and 12 bases separated the two germline ends. Germline V gene data show CDR1 as ENHRY and CDR2 as SYGVKD. CDR3 nucleotide sequence: TGTGCCATCAGTGCGGACAAGTCGAAGCAGTTCTTC. Protein sequence: CAISADKSKQFF.

V usage is TRBV6-5 and J usage is TRBJ2-5; 10 bases align to TRBD2. CDR1 is MNHEY, CDR2 SVGAGI, per germline. The ends lost 7 bases at V and 1 base at J; junction bases unmatched: 6. The CDR3 has 15 residues. CDR3 loop: CASNPSGRVQETQYF. The CDR3 bases are TGTGCCAGCAACCCAAGCGGGAGGGTCCAAGAGACCCAGTACTTC.

Turning to this clonotype: At one end, the junction sequence differs from germline, possibly due to a read error. The chain combines TRBV12-5 with TRBJ2-5; weak D call: TRBD1 (5 bases). In germline, CDR1 is LGHNT, CDR2 FRNRAP. This CDR3 spans 15 amino acids. The CDR3: CAGGLEQGSRKTQYF. The CDR3 DNA reads as TGTGCTGGTGGTTTGGAGCAGGGCTCCAGAAAGACCCAGTACTTC.

Many counts were recorded for this clonotype. The gene calls are TRBV12-3 or TRBV12-4 and TRBJ1-1, with TRBD1 as a possible D gene (5 bases). The V gene lost 5 bases and the J gene lost 5 bases, with 6 bases spanning the gap. CDR3 length: 11 amino acids. CDR3 nucleotides: TGTGCCAGCAGTCAGGGTACTGAAGCTTTCTTT. This codes for CASSQGTEAFF.

The sample holds many counts of this clonotype. This sequence joins TRBV11-2 and TRBJ2-7, with a tentative D call TRBD2 (6 bases). CDR1 is SGHAT and CDR2 is FQNNGV in the germline V gene. V was cut by 1 base and J by 5 bases, with 12 bases left in between. The CDR3 loop spans 14 amino acids. The CDR3 spells CASSLVGGAHEQYF. The CDR3 DNA sequence: TGTGCCAGCAGCTTAGTCGGCGGGGCCCACGAGCAGTACTTC.